This T cell receptor beta chain was identified during a study of graft-versus-host responses after intestinal transplantation. A single count supports this clone. Its specificity is unknown. The method was immunoSEQ multiplex PCR; TCRdb's version includes in-frame clones alone and lacks a portion of them. The table shows roughly 110,000 clones, with about 92% occurring only once. The CDR3 length is 13 residues. Germline values: CDR1 SGHDT, CDR2 YYEEEE. The V end lost 0 bases, the J end lost 6 bases, and 10 bases lay between the germline ends. This chain joins TRBV5-6 and TRBJ2-7; a possible D gene is TRBD2 (5 bases). The TCR comes from a human donor who was the organ donor for an intestinal transplant. The sequencing here drew on unstimulated CD8+ T cells sorted from spleen or lymph node cells, taken before transplant. For the CDR3, the DNA is TGTGCCAGCAGCTTGGGGATCCGGGGCGAGCAGTACTTC. It is translated as CASSLGIRGEQYF.